These 30 T cell receptor beta chains originate from one sample sequenced in a study of T cells in Graves' hyperthyroidism and ophthalmopathy. RNA transcripts were the template for amplifying TCR beta CDR3 regions. Initially, a first-round RT-PCR of the TCR CDR3 employed the HTBI primer set. TCRdb reprocessed the multiplex PCR reads with MiXCR, giving one entry per CDR3 protein. The sample includes 300,000 to 450,000 distinct CDR3 sequences, about 14% of them seen just once. The material sequenced was blood. These receptors originate from a woman aged 25-40 years with Graves' ophthalmopathy.

This clonotype was counted ten times or more. The gene calls are TRBV11-2 and TRBJ2-7, with 9 bases aligning to TRBD1. Germline CDR1 and CDR2: SGHAT and FQNNGV. The J segment lost 6 bases and the V segment lost 1 base, leaving 4 bases of the junction unmatched. CDR3 length: 14 amino acids. CDR3 bases: TGTGCCAGCAGCTTAGTACAGGGGGCGATCGAGCAGTACTTC. Translation gives CASSLVQGAIEQYF. The complete variable domain, with remaining parts taken from reference TRBV11-2 and TRBJ2-7, reads EAGVAQSPRYKIIEKRQSVAFWCNPISGHATLYWYQQILGQGPKLLIQFQNNGVVDDSQLPKDRFSAERLKGVDSTLKIQPAKLEDSAVYLCASSLVQGAIEQYFGPGTRLTVT.

The V call is TRBV6-1, the J call TRBJ2-7; TRBD2 matches 7 bases. The CDR3 spans 13 residues. Germline V gene sequence: CDR1 MNHNS, CDR2 SASEGT. V shed 7 bases, J shed 7 bases, and the junction held 10 bases outside the gene matches. In DNA, the CDR3 is TGTGCCAGCACCGTCCCGGGGGGATGGGAGCAGTACTTC. This encodes CASTVPGGWEQYF.

V and J are TRBV12-3 or TRBV12-4 and TRBJ1-3, with 7 bases lining up with TRBD1. The J segment lost 6 bases and the V segment lost 7 bases, leaving 6 bases of the junction unmatched. This CDR3 region has 13 residues. This chain's CDR3 is CASTHRGLNTIYF. CDR3 nucleotides: TGTGCCAGCACCCACAGGGGACTAAACACCATATATTTT.

This clonotype was found many times. This chain connects TRBV7-3 to TRBJ1-2; D is possibly TRBD1 (6 bases). Trimming cost V 5 bases and J 7 bases, with 11 bases left between them. This CDR3 has 12 residues. Germline V gives CDR1 SGHTA, CDR2 FQGTGA. CDR3 sequence reads: CASSLSGVGYTF. DNA for the CDR3: TGTGCCAGCAGCCTGTCAGGGGTTGGCTACACCTTC.

In the case of this clonotype: This may come from a read error, since a much larger clone is one base off. The V call is TRBV5-1, the J call TRBJ2-7; possible D gene TRBD2, 6 bases. Deletions cut 7 bases from V and 2 bases from J, with 19 bases between. The germline V gene encodes CDR1 SGHRS and CDR2 YFSETQ. The CDR3 spans 15 residues. The CDR3 DNA follows: TGCGCCAGCGGCATATTTCGGGGGTGGACCTACGAGCAGTACTTC. Translated, it gives CASGIFRGWTYEQYF.

The table lists this clonotype with a few counts. The DNA is omitted, as the CDR3 cannot be located on it reliably, and the CDR3 follows TCRdb's listing. The chain combines TRBV7-3 with TRBJ2-1; TRBD1 is the table's D call, not checked against the DNA. Germline V gene data show CDR1 as SGHTA and CDR2 as FQGTGA. The CDR3 sequence runs 13 residues, both termini included. CDR3 in amino acids: CASSLFLWGEQFF.

Ten or more counts support this clonotype. The chain carries TRBV2 and TRBJ1-2, with 7 bases matching TRBD1. This CDR3 has 15 amino acids. Trimming at V came to 7 bases and at J to 0 bases, leaving 8 bases not matched to a gene. CDR1 SNHLY and CDR2 FYNNEI come from the germline V gene. CDR3 coding DNA: TGTGCCAGCAACAGGGACAGCCTAACTAACTATGGCTACACCTTC. Its protein product is CASNRDSLTNYGYTF.

The rearrangement uses TRBV5-1 and TRBJ1-4; 9 bases line up with TRBD1. The junction had 3 bases not matched to a gene; V was cut back by 3 bases and J by 6 bases. The CDR3 has 14 amino acids. The germline V gene encodes CDR1 SGHRS and CDR2 YFSETQ. In nucleotides, the CDR3 is TGCGCCAGCAGCTATTGGGACAGGGATGAAAAACTGTTTTTT. Protein sequence: CASSYWDRDEKLFF. The variable domain in full, with the rest retrieved from reference TRBV5-1 and TRBJ1-4, is KAGVTQTPRYLIKTRGQQVTLSCSPISGHRSVSWYQQTPGQGLQFLFEYFSETQRNKGNFPGRFSGRQFSNSRSEMNVSTLELGDSALYLCASSYWDRDEKLFFGSGTQLSVL.

The chain has TRBV20-1 and TRBJ1-4; 7 bases fit TRBD1. Germline values: CDR1 DFQATT, CDR2 SNEGSKA (reference sequence). CDR3 length equals 14 residues. The V gene end was trimmed by 6 bases and the J gene end by 4 bases; junction bases not matched to a gene: 8. Here the CDR3 reads CSARRTGNNEKLFF. Here the CDR3 DNA reads TGCAGTGCCCGGCGGACAGGAAATAATGAAAAACTGTTTTTT.

This clonotype has a count of ten or more. The CDR3 is CASSRTQEQFF. The CDR3 DNA follows: TGTGCCAGCAGCCGGACACAGGAGCAGTTCTTC. This chain links TRBV28 with TRBJ2-1; D might be TRBD1 (5 bases). V was trimmed by 6 bases and J by 10 bases, leaving 10 bases between them. The CDR3 contains 11 residues. Germline V CDR1 and CDR2: MDHEN, SYDVKM.

This clonotype was picked up a small number of times. The chain recombines TRBV9 with TRBJ1-1, with D maybe TRBD1 (6 bases). CDR1 and CDR2 (germline): SGDLS, YYNGEE. Trimming left V 0 bases short and J 14 bases short, with 17 bases between. CDR3 length equals 13 residues. DNA of the CDR3: TGTGCCAGCAGCGTAGGCGGAGCGGGGGCCTCATTCTTT. Encoded protein: CASSVGGAGASFF.

This clonotype was seen ten or more times. The chain has TRBV28 and TRBJ1-5; TRBD1 matches 7 bases. Germline-derived CDR1 and CDR2 are MDHEN and SYDVKM. This CDR3 is 15 amino acids long. V dropped 5 bases and J dropped 4; count of bases not matched to a gene: 8. The DNA of the CDR3 is TGTGCCAGCAGTGTACCGGGACAGAGAAATCAGCCCCAGCATTTT. Its protein product is CASSVPGQRNQPQHF. The whole variable domain, filled in from reference TRBV28 and TRBJ1-5, reads DVKVTQSSRYLVKRTGEKVFLECVQDMDHENMFWYRQDPGLGLRLIYFSYDVKMKEKGDIPEGYSVSREKKERFSLILESASTNQTSMYLCASSVPGQRNQPQHFGDGTRLSIL.

The gene calls are TRBV27 and TRBJ1-2; 9 positions match TRBD1. Germline CDR1 reads MNHEY; CDR2 reads SMNVEV (reference sequence). There are 15 residues in the CDR3. The trim removed 4 bases at V and 6 bases at J, leaving 9 bases unmatched. DNA of the CDR3: TGTGCCAGCAGTTGGGCCGGGACAGGGTTGAATGGCTACACCTTC. Amino acid sequence: CASSWAGTGLNGYTF.

This clonotype was counted ten times or more. The rearrangement links TRBV7-6 to TRBJ2-7; tentatively, D is TRBD2 (5 bases). V was cut by 7 bases and J by 3 bases, with 19 bases left in between. The germline V gene encodes CDR1 SGHVS and CDR2 FNYEAQ. There are 15 residues in the CDR3. The DNA for the CDR3 is TGTGCCAGCACTACCAATCGTGGGGAGCGCTACGAGCAGTACTTC. This codes for CASTTNRGERYEQYF. Complete variable domain (other parts from reference TRBV7-6 and TRBJ2-7): GAGVSQSPRYKVTKRGQDVALRCDPISGHVSLYWYRQALGQGPEFLTYFNYEAQQDKSGLPNDRFSAERPEGSISTLTIQRTEQRDSAMYRCASTTNRGERYEQYFGPGTRLTVT.

This clonotype came up many times. This chain joins TRBV20-1 and TRBJ1-5, with 9 bases aligning to TRBD1. The trim removed 3 bases at V and 3 bases at J, leaving 6 bases unmatched. Germline V gene data show CDR1 as DFQATT and CDR2 as SNEGSKA (reference sequence). The CDR3 extends over 15 amino acids. CDR3 in amino acids: CSASPGTGINQPQHF. CDR3 nucleotide sequence: TGCAGTGCTAGTCCCGGGACAGGGATCAATCAGCCCCAGCATTTT.

The rearrangement uses TRBV10-2 and TRBJ1-2, with 7 bases matching TRBD1. Germline-derived CDR1 and CDR2 are WSHSY and SAAADI. With V trimmed by 8 bases and J by 7 bases, 4 bases remained unmatched. The CDR3 loop spans 11 amino acids. As DNA, the CDR3 is TGCGCCAGCGGCAGGGGGACTGGCTACACCTTC. It is translated as CASGRGTGYTF.

This clonotype was counted at least ten times. This chain uses TRBV6-5 with TRBJ2-5; D gene uncertain. Trimming left V 2 bases short and J 4 bases short, with 11 bases between. The CDR3 spans 14 residues. Germline loops: CDR1 MNHEY, CDR2 SVGAGI. The CDR3 loop reads CASSYGVQRETQYF. In DNA, the CDR3 is TGTGCCAGCAGTTACGGAGTTCAGCGAGAGACCCAGTACTTC.

Note on this clonotype: One base away lies a much larger clone, so this may be a sequencing read error. This chain connects TRBV28 to TRBJ1-2; D ambiguous. CDR1 and CDR2 from the germline V gene are MDHEN and SYDVKM. V lost 6 bases and J 4 bases, leaving 18 bases between the germline ends. This CDR3 is 15 amino acids long. The CDR3 region has the DNA TGTGCCAGCAGCGCCCCCAGCCTAACTACCTATGGCTACACCTTC. Translating it yields CASSAPSLTTYGYTF.

This clonotype was picked up many times. The genes are TRBV12-3 or TRBV12-4 and TRBJ1-2, with 7 bases matching TRBD1. The junction had 9 bases not matched to a gene; V was cut back by 7 bases and J by 4 bases. The CDR3 loop spans 14 amino acids. CDR3 residues: CASTMDRPSYGYTF. The CDR3 DNA is TGTGCCAGCACTATGGACAGGCCGTCCTATGGCTACACCTTC.

This clonotype occurred many times. The chain couples TRBV27 to TRBJ2-5; 7 bases match TRBD1. Germline V CDR1 and CDR2: MNHEY, SMNVEV (reference sequence). The CDR3 length is 17 residues. V trimming: 5 bases; J trimming: 5 bases; junction bases outside the gene matches: 17. The CDR3 here is CASSVRATGVGGETQYF. The CDR3 DNA reads TGTGCCAGCAGTGTACGCGCCACAGGGGTAGGCGGGGAGACCCAGTACTTC.

Of note for this clonotype: This may stem from a read error, because a much larger clone lies one nucleotide away. V usage is TRBV6-2 or TRBV6-3 and J usage is TRBJ2-7; 13 nucleotides match TRBD2. Looked up from germline, CDR1 is MNHEY and CDR2 is SVGEGT. This CDR3 region has 15 residues. The CDR3 protein is CASSPLAGGPEEQHF. The DNA for the CDR3 is TGTGCCAGCAGTCCACTAGCGGGGGGGCCTGAAGAGCAGCACTTC.

This clonotype was recorded at least ten times. The chain employs TRBV20-1 and TRBJ1-4; 7 bases fit TRBD1. In germline, CDR1 is DFQATT, CDR2 SNEGSKA (reference sequence). V was pared by 0 bases and J by 0 bases, with 19 bases of the junction left unmatched. The CDR3 consists of 21 residues. The CDR3 nucleotides are TGCAGTGCTAGAGATCTGCGGTTTCGACAGGGAATTGGAGCAACTAATGAAAAACTGTTTTTT. Protein product: CSARDLRFRQGIGATNEKLFF.

The chain carries TRBV7-2 and TRBJ1-2, with D perhaps matching TRBD1 (6 bases). Trimming left V 7 bases short and J 7 bases short, with 16 bases between. CDR1 SGHTA and CDR2 FQGNSA come from the germline V gene. The CDR3 covers 13 residues. In DNA, the CDR3 is TGTGCCAGCATCCCACAGGGTTTAGGTGGCTACACCTTC. Its protein product is CASIPQGLGGYTF.

The sample holds many counts of this clonotype. V is TRBV18 and J is TRBJ1-1; a weak D match, TRBD1 (5 bases). CDR3 length equals 14 residues. Germline CDR1 reads KGHSH; CDR2 reads LQKENI. With 3 bases removed from V and 5 bases from J, the gap between germline ends came to 13 bases. The DNA of the CDR3 is TGTGCCAGCTCACCGGACACTCTGGGAACTGAAGCTTTCTTT. Protein sequence: CASSPDTLGTEAFF.

For this clonotype: A much more abundant neighbour one base away suggests this may be a read error. This chain connects TRBV28 to TRBJ1-2; D is uncertain. Germline V gene lookup returns CDR1 MDHEN and CDR2 SYDVKM. CDR3 length: 15 residues. The CDR3 sequence: CAGSSPEGFGNGYTF. The CDR3 nucleotides read TGTGCCGGCAGTTCCCCCGAAGGGTTCGGGAATGGCTACACCTTC.

This clonotype was seen repeatedly, ten times or more. The chain links TRBV5-1 to TRBJ2-4; D possibly corresponds to TRBD1 (6 bases). Germline CDR1 is SGHRS and CDR2 is YFSETQ. The germline V and J ends were trimmed by 5 bases and 7 bases, with 13 bases remaining between them. The CDR3 runs 13 residues. The CDR3 nucleotides are TGCGCCAGCAGGGCAGGGGAAAACAACATTCAGTACTTC. Translation gives CASRAGENNIQYF.

This clonotype was recorded at least ten times. Germline and junction disagree at one end, which may indicate a read error. The chain combines TRBV7-7 with TRBJ2-3; TRBD1 matches 7 bases. CDR1 is SSHAT and CDR2 is FNYEAQ in the germline V gene (reference sequence). The CDR3 covers 14 residues. The CDR3 sequence: CASSLRTGEDTQYF. As DNA, the CDR3 is TGTGCTAGCAGCTTGCGGACAGGCGAAGATACGCAGTATTTT.

This clonotype appeared many times. The chain couples TRBV12-3 or TRBV12-4 to TRBJ2-1; 10 nucleotides match TRBD1. V shed 4 bases and J 7 bases; nucleotides not matched to a gene: 7. The CDR3 sequence is 15 residues long. CDR3 sequence (DNA): TGTGCCAGCAGTTCCCCGGGACAGGGGTGGAATGAGCAGTTCTTC. Its protein product is CASSSPGQGWNEQFF.

The chain recombines TRBV3-1 with TRBJ1-1, with D perhaps TRBD1 (5 bases). The V and J ends lost 4 bases and 0 bases respectively, with 15 bases between them. CDR1 LGHDT and CDR2 YNNKEL come from the germline V gene (reference sequence). The CDR3 is 16 residues long. CDR3 sequence (DNA): TGTGCCAGCAGCCTCCGGGGGACCGACATGAACACTGAAGCTTTCTTT. The encoded protein is CASSLRGTDMNTEAFF.

This clonotype was seen only a few times. This sequence joins TRBV6-2 or TRBV6-3 and TRBJ2-2; possible D gene TRBD2, 6 bases. This CDR3 comprises 13 residues. Germline loops: CDR1 MNHEY, CDR2 SVGEGT. Trimming cost V 4 bases and J 6 bases, with 9 bases left between them. This CDR3 is CASSSTSSGELFF. In DNA form, the CDR3 reads TGTGCCAGCAGTTCGACTAGTTCCGGGGAGCTGTTTTTT.